These T cell receptor beta chains were read from a single sample in a study of cytomegalovirus exposure and HLA in healthy donors. Clones were read by immunoSEQ multiplex PCR, and TCRdb kept only the in-frame ones, dropping some. The sample records over 100,000 clones, roughly 82% being singletons. Sequenced: PBMCs. The receptor source for this set is a male donor in good health and CMV-seropositive. Both conserved end residues are part of each CDR3. Fields, in order: V gene, J gene, clone size, D gene, CDR3 protein, CDR3 DNA. A D gene is named only where the DNA matches it firmly. The size of a clone is reported for some rows only, either as once, few or many, or as a class for expanded clones.

v_gene: TRBV7-9; j_gene: TRBJ2-5; abundance: -; d_gene: TRBD1; CDR3aa: CASRSAGTGGETQYF; CDR3nt: TGTGCCAGCAGATCCGCCGGCACAGGGGGGGAGACCCAGTACTTC
v_gene: TRBV6-4; j_gene: TRBJ2-4; abundance: -; d_gene: -; CDR3aa: CASSESVSSIQYF; CDR3nt: TGTGCCAGCAGTGAATCTGTCTCGTCCATTCAGTACTTC
v_gene: TRBV21-1; j_gene: TRBJ2-7; abundance: -; d_gene: -; CDR3aa: CASSGGFLTQYF; CDR3nt: TGTGCCAGCAGCGGAGGGTTCCTAACACAGTACTTC
v_gene: TRBV7-2; j_gene: TRBJ2-2; abundance: -; d_gene: TRBD2; CDR3aa: CASSLFAAGAGNTGELFF; CDR3nt: TGTGCCAGCAGCTTATTTGCAGCGGGGGCCGGGAACACCGGGGAGCTGTTTTTT
v_gene: TRBV4-1; j_gene: TRBJ2-3; abundance: -; d_gene: TRBD2; CDR3aa: CASSQDLYGRGISTDTQYF; CDR3nt: TGCGCCAGCAGCCAAGATCTTTATGGGCGGGGGATTAGCACAGATACGCAGTATTTT
v_gene: TRBV28; j_gene: TRBJ2-2; abundance: -; d_gene: -; CDR3aa: CASSRYRNNPGELFF; CDR3nt: TGTGCCAGCAGTCGATACCGTAACAATCCCGGGGAGCTGTTTTTT
v_gene: TRBV7-9; j_gene: TRBJ1-1; abundance: -; d_gene: -; CDR3aa: CASSLAESTEAFF; CDR3nt: TGTGCCAGCAGCTTAGCAGAGAGCACTGAAGCTTTCTTT
v_gene: TRBV11-2; j_gene: TRBJ2-7; abundance: -; d_gene: TRBD1; CDR3aa: CASSSNRGRGYEQYF; CDR3nt: TGTGCCAGCAGTTCCAACAGGGGCCGCGGCTACGAGCAGTACTTC
v_gene: TRBV11-2; j_gene: TRBJ2-7; abundance: once; d_gene: -; CDR3aa: CASSLSLTTYEQYF; CDR3nt: TGTGCCAGCAGCTTATCACTAACCACCTACGAGCAGTACTTC
v_gene: TRBV5-1; j_gene: TRBJ1-4; abundance: -; d_gene: -; CDR3aa: CASSPGAGEKLFF; CDR3nt: TGCGCCAGCAGCCCAGGGGCAGGTGAAAAACTGTTTTTT
v_gene: TRBV2; j_gene: TRBJ2-2; abundance: -; d_gene: TRBD2; CDR3aa: CASSVVLAGPKTGELFF; CDR3nt: TGTGCCAGCAGTGTAGTATTAGCGGGACCCAAAACCGGGGAGCTGTTTTTT
v_gene: TRBV19; j_gene: TRBJ2-7; abundance: -; d_gene: -; CDR3aa: CASSPGGRYEQYF; CDR3nt: TGTGCCAGTAGTCCCGGAGGACGGTACGAGCAGTACTTC
v_gene: TRBV6-5; j_gene: TRBJ2-7; abundance: -; d_gene: TRBD1; CDR3aa: CASGQDRAGEQYF; CDR3nt: TGTGCCAGCGGACAGGACAGGGCCGGCGAGCAGTACTTC
v_gene: TRBV5-4; j_gene: TRBJ1-2; abundance: -; d_gene: -; CDR3aa: CASSLASQGRLYGYTF; CDR3nt: TGTGCCAGCAGCTTGGCCTCTCAGGGGCGGCTCTATGGCTACACCTTC
v_gene: TRBV5-4; j_gene: TRBJ1-5; abundance: -; d_gene: -; CDR3aa: CASSLPGKDQPQHF; CDR3nt: TGTGCCAGCAGCTTGCCGGGGAAGGATCAGCCCCAGCATTTT
v_gene: TRBV7-9; j_gene: TRBJ2-5; abundance: -; d_gene: -; CDR3aa: CSSSPSLIYVAQYF; CDR3nt: TGTTCCAGCAGTCCATCCCTAATCTATGTGGCCCAGTACTTC
v_gene: TRBV2; j_gene: TRBJ2-3; abundance: -; d_gene: -; CDR3aa: CASQRSTDTQYF; CDR3nt: TGTGCCAGCCAGCGTAGCACAGATACGCAGTATTTT
v_gene: TRBV27; j_gene: TRBJ2-2; abundance: few; d_gene: -; CDR3aa: CASSLSGTYGTGELFF; CDR3nt: TGTGCCAGCAGTTTGTCCGGGACATACGGGACCGGGGAGCTGTTTTTT
v_gene: TRBV6-1; j_gene: TRBJ2-1; abundance: -; d_gene: -; CDR3aa: CSGEGEQFF; CDR3nt: TGTTCAGGGGAGGGTGAGCAGTTCTTC
v_gene: TRBV7-9; j_gene: TRBJ2-7; abundance: -; d_gene: -; CDR3aa: CASSLGATGHEQYF; CDR3nt: TGTGCCAGCAGCTTAGGGGCCACTGGTCACGAGCAGTACTTC
v_gene: TRBV4-2; j_gene: TRBJ1-1; abundance: -; d_gene: -; CDR3aa: CASSQDLHTGLNTEAFF; CDR3nt: TGTGCCAGCAGCCAAGATCTTCATACAGGACTGAACACTGAAGCTTTCTTT
v_gene: TRBV27; j_gene: TRBJ2-6; abundance: -; d_gene: TRBD1; CDR3aa: CASRTVGQGAGANGLTF; CDR3nt: TGTGCCAGCAGGACTGTCGGACAGGGGGCCGGGGCCAACGGCCTGACTTTC
v_gene: TRBV2; j_gene: TRBJ2-3; abundance: -; d_gene: TRBD2; CDR3aa: CASSEGSGGAVDTQYF; CDR3nt: TGTGCCAGCAGTGAAGGGAGCGGGGGGGCGGTAGATACGCAGTATTTT
v_gene: TRBV7-2; j_gene: TRBJ2-1; abundance: once; d_gene: -; CDR3aa: CASSLLSFNEQFF; CDR3nt: TGTGCCAGCAGCCTCCTGTCCTTCAATGAGCAGTTCTTC
v_gene: TRBV2; j_gene: TRBJ1-1; abundance: -; d_gene: -; CDR3aa: CASSVQENTEAFF; CDR3nt: TGTGCCAGCAGCGTACAGGAGAACACTGAAGCTTTCTTT
v_gene: TRBV6-1; j_gene: TRBJ2-7; abundance: few; d_gene: TRBD2; CDR3aa: CASSLETSGGYEQYF; CDR3nt: TGTGCCAGCAGTTTAGAGACTAGCGGGGGTTACGAGCAGTACTTC
v_gene: TRBV18; j_gene: TRBJ2-3; abundance: -; d_gene: TRBD2; CDR3aa: CASSPWQSGRAGGDTQYF; CDR3nt: TGTGCCAGCTCACCATGGCAAAGCGGGAGGGCCGGAGGAGATACGCAGTATTTT
v_gene: TRBV5-5; j_gene: TRBJ2-2; abundance: -; d_gene: TRBD1; CDR3aa: CASSLTGVDTGELFF; CDR3nt: TGTGCCAGCAGCTTGACAGGGGTGGACACCGGGGAGCTGTTTTTT
v_gene: TRBV5-1; j_gene: TRBJ2-7; abundance: few; d_gene: TRBD2; CDR3aa: CASSLAPPSGGSYEQYF; CDR3nt: TGCGCCAGCAGCTTGGCCCCCCCTAGCGGGGGTTCCTACGAGCAGTACTTC
v_gene: TRBV4-1; j_gene: TRBJ2-5; abundance: few; d_gene: -; CDR3aa: CASSQVGGRQETQYF; CDR3nt: TGCGCCAGCAGCCAAGTTGGGGGGAGGCAAGAGACCCAGTACTTC
v_gene: TRBV6-5; j_gene: TRBJ1-1; abundance: -; d_gene: -; CDR3aa: CASSLPGQNTEAFF; CDR3nt: TGTGCCAGCAGTTTGCCGGGACAGAACACTGAAGCTTTCTTT
v_gene: TRBV7-9; j_gene: TRBJ1-6; abundance: -; d_gene: -; CDR3aa: CASSLETGSSNSPLHF; CDR3nt: TGTGCCAGCAGCCTTGAAACCGGGTCCTCAAATTCACCCCTCCACTTT
v_gene: TRBV9; j_gene: TRBJ1-4; abundance: once; d_gene: TRBD1; CDR3aa: CASSVSWTGNEKLFF; CDR3nt: TGTGCCAGCAGCGTATCATGGACAGGGAATGAAAAACTGTTTTTT
v_gene: TRBV4-1; j_gene: TRBJ1-2; abundance: -; d_gene: TRBD1; CDR3aa: CASSRAGTGGVFGYTF; CDR3nt: TGCGCCAGCAGCCGCGCCGGGACAGGGGGCGTCTTTGGCTACACCTTC
v_gene: TRBV6-6; j_gene: TRBJ1-1; abundance: -; d_gene: -; CDR3aa: CASTTTGGSGRAFF; CDR3nt: TGTGCCAGCACCACGACGGGGGGATCGGGCCGAGCTTTCTTT
v_gene: TRBV13; j_gene: TRBJ2-7; abundance: -; d_gene: TRBD2; CDR3aa: CASSQGTSGLSYEQYF; CDR3nt: TGTGCCAGCAGCCAGGGGACTAGCGGGCTCTCCTACGAGCAGTACTTC